Listed here is a single T cell receptor (beta chain). The antigen it recognizes is unknown. No base qualities exist here, and no much larger clone lies one base off it. Looking up the germline V gene yields CDR1 KGHDR and CDR2 SFDVKD. Relative to germline, V is 12 bases shorter and J is 4 bases shorter, with 9 bases between their ends. Inclusive of the bounding cysteine and valine, the CDR3 is 10 residues long. The read is trimmed to its CDR3 DNA, 30 bases read in frame from base 1. The instrument given in TCRdb is Illumina NovaSeq 6000. TCRalpha and TCRbeta cDNA libraries were constructed by 5'RACE with constant-segment primers, with sample barcodes and unique molecular identifiers being introduced. Trizol reagent was used to extract RNA from every sample. The libraries were amplified in two PCR steps, and the second step added a second sample barcode and Illumina TruSeq adapters. Libraries were sequenced on an Illumina NovaSeq with 2 x 150 bp paired-end reads. Concerning the study's data processing: Demultiplexing of reads and collapsing into UMI-guided consensus sequences were performed with migec v1.2.7. Using mixcr v2.1.11, the UMI consensuses were aligned to TRA and TRB V and J templates and assembled into clonotypes. Clonotypes were classified as expanded or contracted when called significant by both edgeR and NoisET, with noise models trained on biological replicates. edgeR calls used a false discovery rate-adjusted p below 0.01 and a log2 fold-change threshold of 1. As an exploratory analysis of dynamics, PCA with hierarchical clustering was applied to max-normalized trajectories of the 1000 most abundant clonotypes. Each responding clone was given a CD4 or CD8 phenotype based on the CD4+ and CD8+ repertoires, which had been sequenced separately. The public reads were run again by TCRdb, first through fastp at Q25 and then through MiXCR, and only productive beta chains were kept. Entries that share a CDR3 protein sequence are merged under the most common genes and DNA. The V and J calls were not made by the authors but by TCRdb's processing. For this sample the table gives approximately 300,000 distinct CDR3 sequences, of which around 8% were detected only once. The top ten constitute less than 25% of the sample.

Ficoll-Paque density gradient centrifugation was used to isolate PBMCs. The sample originates from a study of T-cell memory formation after mild COVID-19 (dated by TCRdb to the early 2020s). Looking at the study overall: Most TCR sequence clusters were specific to one of the two donors. Longitudinal TCRalpha and TCRbeta repertoire sequencing tracked T-cell clones expanding and contracting after mild COVID-19 in a couple of donors. Two young, previously healthy adult volunteers, one female and one male, were included in the cohort.

Broader findings and caveats from the paper: Clones that contracted from day 15 to 85 showed balanced CD4/CD8 phenotypes, whereas a second wave of clones that expanded from day 15 to 37 leaned towards CD4+. The detection of some responding clones in pre-infection memory suggests that pre-existing cross-reactive memory T cells joined the SARS-CoV-2 response. The study included only a couple of mild cases, and larger cohorts that include severe cases with pre-infection samples were judged to be necessary. Contracting CD4+ clones were found mainly in CM and EM memory subsets, while CD8+ clones were enriched in EMRA. Whether the second-wave clones peaking on day 37 were SARS-CoV-2 specific was not confirmed.

Input material: PBMCs or a T cell subset sorted from them (not recorded which). The rearrangement combines TRBV24-1 with TRBJ2-7; the D gene assignment is ambiguous. The sequence came from a man younger than 30 who had mild COVID-19 (a few samples of this study predate the infection). The sample titles of this study are shuffled in the database, so cell type and time point are left out; the donor was told from shared clones. DNA sequence: TGTGCCTCAATGACATACGAGCAGTACGTC. It translates to CASMTYEQYV.